The 8 T cell receptor beta chains in this list originate from one sample, sequenced in a study of identical twins. TCRdb reprocessed the 5' RACE reads via MiXCR and lists one record per CDR3 protein. The sample records 200,000 to 250,000 distinct CDR3 sequences, 5.5% to 7.5% being singletons. These same records also appear under a second study, on T cells expressing NK-cell markers.

What was sequenced was CD8+ T cells sorted from blood. The receptor source for this set is a woman between 18 and 29 years old in good health.

The chain employs TRBV12-3 or TRBV12-4 and TRBJ2-2, with 8 bases identical to TRBD1. Trimming cost V 6 bases and J 5 bases; bases outside gene matches: 17. The CDR3 extends over 18 amino acids. CDR3 nucleotide sequence: TGTGCCAGCAGCGGCGTTCCGGGACAGGTTAATTCGACCGGGGAGCTGTTTTTT. Translating gives CASSGVPGQVNSTGELFF.

This clonotype was counted ten times or more. This chain links TRBV7-6 with TRBJ2-7, with a tentative D call TRBD2 (6 bases). The length of the CDR3 is 16 residues. The germline CDR1 and CDR2 sequences are SGHVS and FNYEAQ. The V gene lost 6 bases and the J gene lost 3 bases, with 21 bases spanning the gap. The CDR3 nucleotides are TGTGCCAGCAGACTTTCGGGGAGGTCGTTTGGCTACGAGCAGTACTTC. It translates to CASRLSGRSFGYEQYF.

This clonotype was counted many times. This chain links TRBV20-1 with TRBJ2-7; tentatively, D is TRBD1 (6 bases). Germline CDR1 DFQATT, CDR2 SNEGSKA (reference sequence). The V gene lost 1 base and the J gene lost 2 bases, with 15 bases spanning the gap. CDR3 length: 15 residues. The CDR3, as DNA: TGCAGTGCTAGAGGGGAGACAGGCGTTACCTACGAGCAGTACTTC. Residues: CSARGETGVTYEQYF.

In its sample, this clonotype was seen many times. CDR3 loop: CASSLEEGQYF. CDR3 nucleotides: TGTGCCAGCAGCTTAGAGGAGGGGCAGTACTTC. This chain joins TRBV7-8 and TRBJ2-7; possibly TRBD2 for D (6 bases). Germline lookup yields CDR1 SGHVS and CDR2 FQNEAQ. The CDR3 totals 11 residues. V lost 1 base to trimming and J lost 9 bases, with 7 bases between them.

This rearrangement joins TRBV25-1 to TRBJ1-4, with D unresolved. CDR3 length equals 17 residues. Germline CDR1 and CDR2: MGHDK and SYGVNS. V was cut by 2 bases and J by 0 bases, with 13 bases left in between. The CDR3 here is CASSERIWWTTNEKLFF. The CDR3 DNA follows: TGTGCCAGCAGTGAAAGGATCTGGTGGACAACTAATGAAAAACTGTTTTTT.

In its sample, this clonotype was seen many times. V and J are TRBV2 and TRBJ2-2, with a weak D call TRBD2 (5 bases). Trimming left V 10 bases short and J 0 bases short, with 12 bases between. This CDR3 is 14 amino acids long. The germline gives CDR1 SNHLY, CDR2 FYNNEI. The CDR3 nucleotides read TGTGCCATCACGGACTCCCCGAACACCGGGGAGCTGTTTTTT. Protein: CAITDSPNTGELFF.

This CDR3 reads CASSKQVPGAPGSEQFF. CDR3 nucleotide sequence: TGTGCCAGCTCCAAGCAGGTCCCGGGGGCGCCTGGTAGTGAGCAGTTCTTC. The chain is built from TRBV3-1 and TRBJ2-1; D may correspond to TRBD1 or TRBD2 (6 bases each). Trimming stripped 8 bases from V and 9 bases from J, with 29 bases between. The CDR3 totals 17 residues. Germline V gives CDR1 LGHDT, CDR2 YNNKEL (reference sequence).

This rearrangement joins TRBV29-1 to TRBJ1-2; tentative D call: TRBD1 (5 bases). The V end lost 5 bases, the J end lost 3 bases, and 16 bases lay between the germline ends. The V gene's germline CDR1 is SQVTM and CDR2 ANQGSEA. The CDR3 is 14 residues long. In DNA form, the CDR3 reads TGCAGCGTTCTGTCACCGGGACTGTACTATGGCTACACCTTC. Protein sequence: CSVLSPGLYYGYTF.